Following are 26 T cell receptor beta chains from one sample sequenced in a study of T-cell reconstitution after alpha-beta-depleted transplantation in children. As it was prepared, the TCRbeta library received unique molecular identifiers. TCRdb re-called the PCR reads with MiXCR, one entry per CDR3 protein. The sample has roughly 120,000 distinct CDR3 sequences, 23% seen once. The material was PBMCs, mostly from graft donor cells, obtained 180 days after TCRalphabeta/CD19-depleted stem cell transplant. The receptors come from a male patient between 2 and 10 years old who had a stem cell transplant for chronic granulomatous disease, so the T cells may come from the graft donor.

This clonotype was picked up a small number of times. V gene TRBV20-1 combines with J gene TRBJ1-4, with D possibly matching TRBD1 (6 bases). Deletions cut 4 bases from V and 2 bases from J, with 14 bases between. Germline CDR1 and CDR2: DFQATT and SNEGSKA (reference sequence). This CDR3 has 15 residues. CDR3: CSANGGQVTNEKLFF. The CDR3, as DNA: TGCAGTGCTAACGGGGGGCAGGTTACTAATGAAAAACTGTTTTTT.

V and J are TRBV7-2 and TRBJ2-1; 11 positions agree with TRBD2. With V trimmed by 3 bases and J by 7 bases, 8 bases remained unmatched. Germline-derived CDR1 and CDR2 are SGHTA and FQGNSA. The CDR3 runs to 16 residues. The CDR3 nucleotides are TGTGCCAGCAGCTTTATAGCGGGGGGGCCTCAAAATGAGCAGTTCTTC. Its translation: CASSFIAGGPQNEQFF.

The rearrangement links TRBV7-2 to TRBJ2-5; 8 bases align to TRBD2. Germline V gene sequence: CDR1 SGHTA, CDR2 FQGNSA. The trim removed 3 bases at V and 1 base at J, leaving 4 bases unmatched. This CDR3 spans 15 amino acids. DNA for the CDR3: TGTGCCAGCAGCTTTACTAGCGGCCGCCAAGAGACCCAGTACTTC. Translated: CASSFTSGRQETQYF.

The sample holds a few counts of this clonotype. The rearrangement links TRBV5-1 to TRBJ1-4; 7 bases line up with TRBD1. Looked up from germline, CDR1 is SGHRS and CDR2 is YFSETQ. The CDR3 has 14 residues. The junction had 3 bases not matched to a gene; V was cut back by 4 bases and J by 3 bases. CDR3: CASSEGQPNEKLFF. In nucleotides, the CDR3 is TGCGCCAGCAGCGAGGGACAGCCTAATGAAAAACTGTTTTTT.

This chain connects TRBV12-3 or TRBV12-4 to TRBJ2-1; D may be TRBD2 (6 bases). The CDR3 totals 15 residues. With 8 bases removed from V and 8 bases from J, the gap between germline ends came to 22 bases. The CDR3 spells CASSEKGSGRDEQFF. The CDR3 DNA reads as TGTGCCAGCTCCGAAAAGGGGAGCGGGCGCGATGAGCAGTTCTTC.

This clonotype was observed at least ten times. This chain joins TRBV12-3 or TRBV12-4 and TRBJ1-1; 8 bases are a match to TRBD1. After removal of 6 bases from V and 4 bases from J, the junction contained 10 bases not matched to a gene. This CDR3 is 15 amino acids long. Written as DNA, the CDR3 is TGTGCCAGCAGACCTATGACAGGGGACGGCACTGAAGCTTTCTTT. Translated, it gives CASRPMTGDGTEAFF.

At least ten counts were recorded for this clonotype. The V gene is TRBV5-1, the J gene TRBJ1-5; D unresolved. The CDR3 consists of 13 residues. Germline CDR1 SGHRS, CDR2 YFSETQ. V lost 0 bases, J lost 4 bases, and 5 bases lay in between. As DNA, the CDR3 is TGCGCCAGCAGCTTGGACACAAATCAGCCCCAGCATTTT. This sequence encodes CASSLDTNQPQHF. Combining the CDR3 with reference TRBV5-1 and TRBJ1-5 gives the whole variable domain KAGVTQTPRYLIKTRGQQVTLSCSPISGHRSVSWYQQTPGQGLQFLFEYFSETQRNKGNFPGRFSGRQFSNSRSEMNVSTLELGDSALYLCASSLDTNQPQHFGDGTRLSIL.

The V gene is TRBV20-1, the J gene TRBJ2-5; D is unresolved. Between the trimmed V and J ends, which lost 3 bases and 3 bases, there was a span of 20 bases. CDR1 is DFQATT and CDR2 is SNEGSKA in the germline V gene (reference sequence). The CDR3 is made up of 16 amino acids. The CDR3 here is CSASGVPHSPEETQYF. CDR3 nucleotides: TGCAGTGCTAGCGGAGTGCCCCACAGTCCAGAAGAGACCCAGTACTTC.

This clonotype was detected ten times or more. The V and J genes are TRBV12-3 or TRBV12-4 and TRBJ2-3, with D perhaps assigned TRBD1 or TRBD2 (5 bases each). Trimming removed 5 bases from V and 2 bases from J, with 14 bases in between. There are 15 residues in the CDR3. The CDR3 is CASSLVGTITDTQYF. Here the CDR3 DNA reads TGTGCCAGCAGTCTCGTCGGGACCATCACAGATACGCAGTATTTT.

This clonotype has at least ten counts. The CDR3 coding sequence is TGTGCCAGCAGCCCTGGGACTAGCGGAGCTAGCACAGATACGCAGTATTTT. Its protein is CASSPGTSGASTDTQYF. The chain joins TRBV11-3 to TRBJ2-3; 11 nucleotides line up with TRBD2. The CDR3 sequence is 17 residues long. The ends lost 5 bases at V and 0 bases at J; junction bases unmatched: 7. Germline CDR1 reads SGHNT; CDR2 reads YENEEA.

This clonotype occurred a few times. The chain recombines TRBV20-1 with TRBJ2-7; 8 bases fit TRBD2. V dropped 1 base and J dropped 7; count of bases not matched to a gene: 9. Germline V gene data show CDR1 as DFQATT and CDR2 as SNEGSKA (reference sequence). This CDR3 is built from 14 residues. This CDR3 reads CSARGPSGRIEQYF. The CDR3 DNA follows: TGCAGTGCTAGAGGACCCAGCGGGAGAATTGAGCAGTACTTC.

This clonotype was counted only a few times. V and J are TRBV12-3 or TRBV12-4 and TRBJ2-1, with D perhaps TRBD2 (6 bases). V lost 8 bases and J 2 bases, leaving 10 bases between the germline ends. The CDR3 has 13 residues. CDR3 DNA: TGTGCCAGCTGTACGGGGGCCTACAATGAGCAGTTCTTC. Translating gives CASCTGAYNEQFF.

This clonotype was seen at least ten times. V and J are TRBV15 and TRBJ1-1, with 7 bases fitting TRBD1. Per the germline V gene, CDR1 is LNHNV and CDR2 is YYDKDF (reference sequence). CDR3 length: 16 residues. V lost 5 bases, J lost 5 bases, and 14 bases stayed unmatched. The CDR3 reads CATSLDFRDRGTEAFF. CDR3 coding DNA: TGTGCCACCAGCCTAGATTTCCGGGACAGAGGAACTGAAGCTTTCTTT.

This clonotype was recorded a few times. The chain is built from TRBV7-6 and TRBJ2-1, with 9 bases identical to TRBD1. The V gene's germline CDR1 is SGHVS and CDR2 FNYEAQ. The trim removed 2 bases at V and 6 bases at J, leaving 11 bases unmatched. This CDR3 region has 17 residues. The CDR3 coding sequence is TGTGCCAGCAGCTTAAGGTCGGGACAGGGTTATCTCAATGAGCAGTTCTTC. Translation: CASSLRSGQGYLNEQFF.

The table lists this clonotype with many counts. The rearrangement links TRBV28 to TRBJ2-3; D is ambiguous. The germline V gene encodes CDR1 MDHEN and CDR2 SYDVKM. This CDR3 is built from 13 residues. V gave up 6 bases and J gave up 0 bases, with 7 bases separating them. CDR3 protein: CASRQPSTDTQYF. The CDR3 region has the DNA TGTGCCAGCAGACAACCTAGCACAGATACGCAGTATTTT.

This clonotype showed up many times. The genes are TRBV20-1 and TRBJ2-4; unclear D gene. CDR3 length: 14 amino acids. Germline values: CDR1 DFQATT, CDR2 SNEGSKA (reference sequence). V shed 6 bases and J shed 0 bases, with 12 bases lying between them. For the CDR3, the DNA is TGCAGTGCCCGGACGGCTATAGCCAAAAACATTCAGTACTTC. Amino acids: CSARTAIAKNIQYF.

The chain recombines TRBV5-1 with TRBJ2-2; D unresolved. The V gene lost 6 bases and the J gene lost 4 bases, with 16 bases spanning the gap. Germline loops: CDR1 SGHRS, CDR2 YFSETQ. The CDR3 sequence is 15 residues long. CDR3 in DNA: TGCGCCAGCACCCCCTTGGACCTTTCCACCGGGGAGCTGTTTTTT. This gives the protein CASTPLDLSTGELFF.

This rearrangement joins TRBV5-1 to TRBJ2-1, with 7 nucleotides matching TRBD2. Germline lookup yields CDR1 SGHRS and CDR2 YFSETQ. CDR3 length: 18 residues. V lost 0 bases, J lost 2 bases, and 11 bases stayed unmatched. CDR3 sequence: CASSLESSGIRPYNEQFF. The CDR3 region has the DNA TGCGCCAGCAGCTTGGAGTCGAGCGGGATCCGGCCCTACAATGAGCAGTTCTTC.

This clonotype has more than one count but fewer than ten. The J gene is TRBJ2-2, the V gene TRBV6-1, with 7 bases that match TRBD2. CDR1 is MNHNS and CDR2 is SASEGT in the germline V gene. CDR3 length: 16 amino acids. V lost 6 bases to trimming and J lost 5 bases; unmatched junction nucleotides: 12. CDR3 sequence reads: CASSKQLASLTGELFF. CDR3 in DNA: TGTGCCAGCAGCAAACAACTAGCGAGCTTAACCGGGGAGCTGTTTTTT.

The rearrangement uses TRBV5-1 and TRBJ1-1; D is possibly TRBD1 (6 bases). The germline V gene encodes CDR1 SGHRS and CDR2 YFSETQ. V lost 3 bases and J 0 bases, leaving 12 bases between the germline ends. There are 15 residues in the CDR3. As DNA, the CDR3 is TGCGCCAGCAGCTCGTGGACAGATATGAACACTGAAGCTTTCTTT. Amino acids: CASSSWTDMNTEAFF. The full variable domain, completed using reference TRBV5-1 and TRBJ1-1, is KAGVTQTPRYLIKTRGQQVTLSCSPISGHRSVSWYQQTPGQGLQFLFEYFSETQRNKGNFPGRFSGRQFSNSRSEMNVSTLELGDSALYLCASSSWTDMNTEAFFGQGTRLTVV.

V and J are TRBV3-1 and TRBJ1-3; maybe TRBD1 (6 bases). V was cut by 3 bases and J by 10 bases, with 10 bases left in between. The germline V gene encodes CDR1 LGHDT and CDR2 YNNKEL (reference sequence). The CDR3 loop spans 12 amino acids. CDR3 in DNA: TGTGCCAGCAGCCAGGACAGTAGGACCATATATTTT. This encodes CASSQDSRTIYF.

This chain links TRBV11-1 with TRBJ2-7; 7 bases are a match to TRBD2. The J segment lost 1 base and the V segment lost 5 bases, leaving 11 bases of the junction unmatched. CDR1 is SGHAT and CDR2 is FQDESV in the germline V gene (reference sequence). CDR3 length: 16 residues. In DNA form, the CDR3 reads TGTGCCAGCAGCATGCCGGGACTCGGGGGGTCCTACGAGCAGTACTTC. Its translation: CASSMPGLGGSYEQYF.

This clonotype has only a few counts. V and J are TRBV20-1 and TRBJ2-7, with D possibly being TRBD2 (6 bases). The CDR3 loop spans 14 amino acids. The V end was cut by 2 bases, the J end by 6 bases, with 17 bases between. CDR1 is DFQATT, CDR2 SNEGSKA, per germline (reference sequence). For the CDR3, the DNA is TGCAGTGCTAGAATCCCGGGAGTTCGATTCGAGCAGTACTTC. Protein product: CSARIPGVRFEQYF.

This chain joins TRBV29-1 and TRBJ1-5; 9 nucleotides line up with TRBD1. This CDR3 has 17 residues. The germline gives CDR1 SQVTM, CDR2 ANQGSEA. With V trimmed by 5 bases and J by 1 base, 12 bases remained unmatched. CDR3 region: CSVCWEGQGRSNQPQHF. The CDR3 DNA is TGCAGCGTTTGCTGGGAGGGACAGGGCAGAAGCAATCAGCCCCAGCATTTT.

This clonotype was seen many times. The chain combines TRBV27 with TRBJ2-7; 8 bases are shared with TRBD1. Germline V gives CDR1 MNHEY, CDR2 SMNVEV (reference sequence). CDR3 length: 15 amino acids. V lost 3 bases, J lost 4 bases, and 8 bases stayed unmatched. CDR3 DNA: TGTGCCAGCAGTTTCCAGGGACAGGCGGCATACGAGCAGTACTTC. Translation: CASSFQGQAAYEQYF.

There are many counts of this clonotype. The chain uses TRBV6-5 and TRBJ1-1; D gene ambiguous. V lost 2 bases and J 4 bases, leaving 8 bases between the germline ends. The CDR3 runs to 13 residues. Germline CDR1 MNHEY, CDR2 SVGAGI. The CDR3 nucleotides read TGTGCCAGCAGTTACGGAAGGGTCACTGAAGCTTTCTTT. It is translated as CASSYGRVTEAFF.